Each of the 21 T cell receptor beta chains below was sequenced from the same sample in a study of cytotoxic CD8 clonotypes in ibrutinib-treated CLL. Sequencing used immunoSEQ multiplex PCR; TCRdb keeps in-frame clones, though not all of them. The sample contains 150,000 to 200,000 clones, about 80% of which appear only once. The sequencing here drew on PBMCs, taken after 24 months of ibrutinib treatment. The receptors were sampled from a human donor with chronic lymphocytic leukemia.

The V and J genes are TRBV13 and TRBJ2-5; a possible D gene is TRBD2 (6 bases). The CDR3 has 14 residues. Trimming removed 0 bases from V and 5 bases from J, with 10 bases in between. The germline gives CDR1 PRHDT, CDR2 FYEKMQ (reference sequence). This chain's CDR3 is CASSLGGEEETQYF. The CDR3 nucleotides are TGTGCCAGCAGCTTAGGAGGGGAGGAGGAGACCCAGTACTTC.

The V gene is TRBV19, the J gene TRBJ1-5, with 8 nucleotides matching TRBD1. The CDR3 covers 17 residues. V lost 5 bases, J lost 0 bases, and 9 bases stayed unmatched. CDR1 and CDR2 (germline): LNHDA, SQIVND (reference sequence). Here the CDR3 DNA reads TGTGCCAGTAGTGCTGGGACAGGTGGGATTAGCAATCAGCCCCAGCATTTT. It is translated as CASSAGTGGISNQPQHF.

This chain joins TRBV27 and TRBJ2-3; D is unclear. The germline V and J ends were trimmed by 3 bases and 1 base, with 8 bases remaining between them. From germline, CDR1 is MNHEY and CDR2 SMNVEV (reference sequence). The CDR3 loop spans 14 amino acids. The CDR3 DNA follows: TGTGCCAGCAGTTTGAACAGTCGCACAGATACGCAGTATTTT. This gives the protein CASSLNSRTDTQYF.

The chain combines TRBV2 with TRBJ2-5; 10 bases are shared with TRBD2. The CDR3 extends over 14 amino acids. Germline-derived CDR1 and CDR2 are SNHLY and FYNNEI. Unmatched junction bases numbered 7, after V lost 8 bases and J lost 4 bases. CDR3 in DNA: TGTGCCAGCGGGGGACTAGCGAGTCGAGAGACCCAGTACTTC. Translated, it gives CASGGLASRETQYF.

This clone qualifies as medium-sized. The chain is built from TRBV27 and TRBJ2-3; perhaps TRBD2 as D (5 bases). The ends were cut back, 4 bases at V and 2 bases at J, with 13 bases in the middle. The germline V gene encodes CDR1 MNHEY and CDR2 SMNVEV (reference sequence). The CDR3 totals 15 residues. The CDR3, as DNA: TGTGCCAGCAGTTCCCTTGGTAGCGACACAGATACGCAGTATTTT. Encoded protein: CASSSLGSDTDTQYF.

The chain combines TRBV5-4 with TRBJ2-6, with D possibly being TRBD2 (5 bases). In germline, CDR1 is SGHNT, CDR2 YYREEE (reference sequence). The V gene lost 5 bases and the J gene lost 2 bases, with 11 bases spanning the gap. The CDR3 covers 15 residues. The CDR3 loop reads CASRTWGAGANVLTF. In DNA form, the CDR3 reads TGTGCCAGCAGAACCTGGGGAGCTGGGGCCAACGTCCTGACTTTC.

This chain uses TRBV11-3 with TRBJ1-1; no clear D gene. CDR3 size: 13 residues. V was shortened by 0 bases and J by 0 bases, with 2 bases between the two germline ends. CDR1 is SGHNT, CDR2 YENEEA, per germline. The CDR3 DNA is TGTGCCAGCAGCTTAGACCTGAACACTGAAGCTTTCTTT. This gives the protein CASSLDLNTEAFF. The full variable domain, rest sourced from reference TRBV11-3 and TRBJ1-1, is EAGVVQSPRYKIIEKKQPVAFWCNPISGHNTLYWYLQNLGQGPELLIRYENEEAVDDSQLPKDRFSAERLKGVDSTLKIQPAELGDSAVYLCASSLDLNTEAFFGQGTRLTVV.

The rearrangement uses TRBV19 and TRBJ2-1; 13 positions agree with TRBD2. This CDR3 has 16 residues. In germline, CDR1 is LNHDA, CDR2 SQIVND (reference sequence). The ends lost 6 bases at V and 1 base at J; junction bases unmatched: 3. The CDR3 spells CASRRLAGGSYNEQFF. CDR3 sequence (DNA): TGTGCCAGTAGGAGACTAGCGGGGGGATCCTACAATGAGCAGTTCTTC.

The chain has TRBV2 and TRBJ1-5; D remains ambiguous. Germline assignment: CDR1 SNHLY and CDR2 FYNNEI. Trimming took 7 bases from V and 0 from J, leaving 13 bases between them. This CDR3 region has 15 residues. CDR3 in DNA: TGTGCCAGCACTTTGTCGGCACTTAGCAATCAGCCCCAGCATTTT. Its protein product is CASTLSALSNQPQHF.

This chain uses TRBV23-1 with TRBJ1-5; D is possibly TRBD1 (5 bases). TRBV23-1 is given ORF status, its function remaining uncertain. Trimming removed 2 bases from V and 0 bases from J, with 17 bases in between. This CDR3 spans 18 amino acids. The CDR3 reads CASSQRGRVGYSNQPQHF. The CDR3 bases are TGCGCCAGCAGTCAAAGGGGCAGGGTTGGTTATAGCAATCAGCCCCAGCATTTT.

The chain links TRBV28 to TRBJ1-5; 7 bases match TRBD1. Germline CDR1 and CDR2: MDHEN and SYDVKM. The CDR3 has 15 residues. With 5 bases clipped from V and 3 bases from J, the junction kept 7 bases outside the gene matches. The chain's CDR3 is CASSPTGESNQPQHF. In DNA, the CDR3 is TGTGCCAGCAGTCCCACAGGGGAATCCAATCAGCCCCAGCATTTT. Full variable domain (remainder filled in from reference TRBV28 and TRBJ1-5): DVKVTQSSRYLVKRTGEKVFLECVQDMDHENMFWYRQDPGLGLRLIYFSYDVKMKEKGDIPEGYSVSREKKERFSLILESASTNQTSMYLCASSPTGESNQPQHFGDGTRLSIL.

This clone was observed many times. CDR3 loop: CASSQGVQSETQYF. For the CDR3, the DNA is TGCGCCAGCAGCCAAGGGGTACAATCCGAGACCCAGTACTTC. This rearrangement joins TRBV4-1 to TRBJ2-5; the D is unclear. Looked up from germline, CDR1 is MGHRA and CDR2 is YSYEKL. V was shortened by 1 base and J by 5 bases, with 11 bases between the two germline ends. The CDR3 extends over 14 amino acids.

The V gene is TRBV28, the J gene TRBJ2-1, with D unclear. The V end lost 2 bases, the J end lost 7 bases, and 9 bases lay between the germline ends. Germline V gene sequence: CDR1 MDHEN, CDR2 SYDVKM. This CDR3 is 13 amino acids long. The DNA for the CDR3 is TGTGCCAGCAGTTTACAACGAAGGAATGAGCAGTTCTTC. Encoded protein: CASSLQRRNEQFF.

This rearrangement joins TRBV6-5 to TRBJ2-3, with D perhaps being TRBD1 or TRBD2 (6 bases each). Germline V CDR1 and CDR2: MNHEY, SVGAGI. The CDR3 totals 14 residues. V was trimmed by 2 bases and J by 7 bases, leaving 13 bases between them. The CDR3 reads CASSYRGGPHTQYF. In DNA, the CDR3 is TGTGCCAGCAGTTACCGAGGGGGGCCACATACGCAGTATTTT.

This clone was observed a handful of times. The rearrangement uses TRBV11-3 and TRBJ1-6; D is unclear. Trimming shortened V by 5 bases and J by 8 bases, and 7 bases separated the two germline ends. CDR1 and CDR2 from the germline V gene are SGHNT and YENEEA. This CDR3 spans 12 amino acids. CDR3 nucleotide sequence: TGTGCCAGCAGCCATGGCGATTCACCCCTCCACTTT. Residues: CASSHGDSPLHF.

Notes on this clone: Other DNA sequences from this sample encode an identical CDR3 as well. The chain is built from TRBV28 and TRBJ1-2; D is unresolved. Germline V gene data show CDR1 as MDHEN and CDR2 as SYDVKM. Trimming removed 4 bases at V and 8 bases at J, with 8 bases between. The CDR3 sequence is 11 residues long. CDR3 DNA: TGTGCCAGCAGTTCGGGGTGGGGCTACACCTTC. Translating gives CASSSGWGYTF.

The rearrangement joins TRBV5-1 to TRBJ1-6; unclear D gene. The V end was cut by 0 bases, the J end by 0 bases, with 25 bases between. CDR3 size: 22 residues. Per the germline V gene, CDR1 is SGHRS and CDR2 is YFSETQ. The CDR3 sequence: CASSLAGVIFGSESSYNSPLHF. The CDR3 coding sequence is TGCGCCAGCAGCTTGGCGGGTGTGATCTTCGGCAGCGAGAGCTCCTATAATTCACCCCTCCACTTT.

The V and J genes are TRBV6-1 and TRBJ1-2; tentative D call: TRBD1 (6 bases). This CDR3 has 14 amino acids. Germline CDR1 and CDR2: MNHNS and SASEGT. The V end was cut by 4 bases, the J end by 4 bases, with 13 bases between. CDR3 nucleotide sequence: TGTGCCAGCAGTGTGAGTGACAGGCCCTATGGCTACACCTTC. Its translation: CASSVSDRPYGYTF.

The V and J genes are TRBV5-1 and TRBJ1-3; D unclear. Trimming removed 4 bases from V and 7 bases from J, with 18 bases in between. CDR1 is SGHRS and CDR2 is YFSETQ in the germline V gene. This CDR3 comprises 15 residues. The CDR3, as DNA: TGCGCCAGCAGCCTCCCCGGGAAAGACGTGAACACCATATATTTT. It codes for CASSLPGKDVNTIYF.

The rearrangement uses TRBV28 and TRBJ2-7, with 11 positions matching TRBD1. In germline, CDR1 is MDHEN, CDR2 SYDVKM. V lost 6 bases and J lost 0; bases outside the gene matches: 19. This CDR3 is built from 20 residues. CDR3 in DNA: TGTGCCAGCAGGGGCCGAGAGGGACAGGGGGTTCTACCGAGCTCCTACGAGCAGTACTTC. Amino acid sequence: CASRGREGQGVLPSSYEQYF.

The chain uses TRBV5-4 and TRBJ1-4; D gene unclear. Germline-derived CDR1 and CDR2 are SGHNT and YYREEE (reference sequence). Trimming removed 1 base from V and 0 bases from J, with 10 bases in between. CDR3 length: 16 residues. Written as DNA, the CDR3 is TGTGCCAGCAGCTTGAGGTTTGCCGCAACTAATGAAAAACTGTTTTTT. It codes for CASSLRFAATNEKLFF.